The next 5 T cell receptor beta chains were all read from a single sample in a study of cytomegalovirus exposure and HLA in healthy donors. Primers included in the PCR were 60 Vbeta and 13 Jbeta primers. The repertoire was sequenced with immunoSEQ multiplex PCR; TCRdb's copy has only in-frame clones and lacks some. The listing contains more than 100,000 clones. Sequenced material: PBMCs. Receptors were obtained from a man younger than 30 in good health and CMV-seronegative.

This chain joins TRBV5-1 and TRBJ2-7, with TRBD2 matching 13 bases. The CDR3 loop spans 18 amino acids. The ends lost 1 base at V and 0 bases at J; junction bases unmatched: 7. CDR1 and CDR2 (germline): SGHRS, YFSETQ. The CDR3 coding sequence is TGCGCCAGCAGCTTGCGGACGACTAGCGGGGGGAGCTCCTACGAGCAGTACTTC. It encodes CASSLRTTSGGSSYEQYF.

This chain links TRBV5-1 with TRBJ2-3, with 9 bases that match TRBD2. Germline lookup yields CDR1 SGHRS and CDR2 YFSETQ. Trimming cost V 2 bases and J 1 base; bases outside gene matches: 2. This CDR3 has 15 residues. The CDR3 loop reads CASSFAGGGTDTQYF. In DNA, the CDR3 is TGCGCCAGCAGCTTCGCGGGAGGGGGCACAGATACGCAGTATTTT. The whole variable domain, filled in from reference TRBV5-1 and TRBJ2-3, reads KAGVTQTPRYLIKTRGQQVTLSCSPISGHRSVSWYQQTPGQGLQFLFEYFSETQRNKGNFPGRFSGRQFSNSRSEMNVSTLELGDSALYLCASSFAGGGTDTQYFGPGTRLTVL.

The J gene is TRBJ2-3, the V gene TRBV27; D is perhaps TRBD1 (6 bases). The CDR3 is 16 residues long. Germline V CDR1 and CDR2: MNHEY, SMNVEV (reference sequence). V was cut by 5 bases and J by 1 base, with 16 bases left in between. CDR3 DNA: TGTGCCAGCAGTCCCTCCCGGACAGCGGGCACAGATACGCAGTATTTT. It encodes CASSPSRTAGTDTQYF.

CDR3 loop: CASSPLTGNQPQHF. For the CDR3, the DNA is TGTGCCAGCAGTCCCCTAACAGGGAATCAGCCCCAGCATTTT. This chain joins TRBV2 and TRBJ1-5; possibly TRBD1 for D (6 bases). Germline assignment: CDR1 SNHLY and CDR2 FYNNEI. Trimming took 5 bases from V and 4 from J, leaving 12 bases between them. The CDR3 extends over 14 amino acids.

The chain joins TRBV4-1 to TRBJ2-6, with D possibly TRBD1 on 6 matching bases. V was clipped by 1 base and J by 4 bases, with 14 bases between them. The CDR3 totals 17 residues. Germline CDR1 MGHRA, CDR2 YSYEKL. The CDR3 sequence is CASSQVEGQGGANVLTF. The CDR3 DNA reads TGCGCCAGCAGCCAAGTCGAAGGGCAGGGGGGGGCCAACGTCCTGACTTTC.